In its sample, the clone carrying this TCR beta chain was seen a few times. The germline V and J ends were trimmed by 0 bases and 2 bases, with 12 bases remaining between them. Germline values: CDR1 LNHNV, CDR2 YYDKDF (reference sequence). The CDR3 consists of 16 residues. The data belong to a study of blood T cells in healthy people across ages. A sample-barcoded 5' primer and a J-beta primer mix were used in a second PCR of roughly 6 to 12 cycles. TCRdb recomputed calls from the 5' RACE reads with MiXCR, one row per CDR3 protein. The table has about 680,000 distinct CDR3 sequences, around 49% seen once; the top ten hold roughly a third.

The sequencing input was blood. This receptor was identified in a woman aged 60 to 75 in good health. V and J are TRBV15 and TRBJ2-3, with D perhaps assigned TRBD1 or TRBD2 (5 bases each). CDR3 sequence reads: CATSRDPWGNTDTQYF. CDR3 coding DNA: TGTGCCACCAGCAGAGATCCTTGGGGGAACACAGATACGCAGTATTTT.